The clone carrying this TCR beta chain was observed at least ten times. It was by two-round multiplex PCR that TCR beta CDR3 was amplified from genomic DNA. Each TRBV and TRBJ gene had its own primer in the first PCR round. TCRdb analysed the multiplex PCR reads with MiXCR anew, one entry per CDR3 protein. The sample gives approximately 51,000 distinct CDR3 sequences, about a third of which show up once; approximately 8.3% is in the top ten. This entry is derived from a study of prognosis after radiotherapy for stage I lung cancer. The CDR3 length is 11 residues. Trimming took 7 bases from V and 6 from J, leaving 12 bases between them. Germline V gene data show CDR1 as SQVTM and CDR2 as ANQGSEA.

J is TRBJ1-2 and V is TRBV29-1, with D perhaps matching TRBD1 (5 bases). Sample: PBMCs, taken before or after stereotactic body radiation therapy (not recorded which). The source is a donor over 45 with non-small cell lung cancer. The CDR3 DNA is TGCAGCGCCCGATTGGGGGATGGCTACACCTTC. Translated, it gives CSARLGDGYTF.